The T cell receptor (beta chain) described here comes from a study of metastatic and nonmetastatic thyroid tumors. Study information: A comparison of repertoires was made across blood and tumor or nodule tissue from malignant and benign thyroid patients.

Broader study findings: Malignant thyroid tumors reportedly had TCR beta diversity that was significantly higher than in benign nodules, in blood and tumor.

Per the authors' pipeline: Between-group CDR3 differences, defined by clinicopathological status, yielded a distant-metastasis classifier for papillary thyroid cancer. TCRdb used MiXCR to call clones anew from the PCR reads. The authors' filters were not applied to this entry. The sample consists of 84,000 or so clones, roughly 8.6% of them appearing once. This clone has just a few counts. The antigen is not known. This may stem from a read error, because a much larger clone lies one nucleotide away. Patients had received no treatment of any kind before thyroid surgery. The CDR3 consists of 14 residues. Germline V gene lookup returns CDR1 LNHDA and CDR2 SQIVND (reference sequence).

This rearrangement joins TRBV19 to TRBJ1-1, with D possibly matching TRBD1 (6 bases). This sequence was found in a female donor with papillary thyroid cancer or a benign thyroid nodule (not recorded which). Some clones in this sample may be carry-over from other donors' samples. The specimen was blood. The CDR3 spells CASRMGHQVAEAFF. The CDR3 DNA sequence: TGTGCCAGTCGTATGGGACATCAGGTCGCTGAAGCTTTCTTT.